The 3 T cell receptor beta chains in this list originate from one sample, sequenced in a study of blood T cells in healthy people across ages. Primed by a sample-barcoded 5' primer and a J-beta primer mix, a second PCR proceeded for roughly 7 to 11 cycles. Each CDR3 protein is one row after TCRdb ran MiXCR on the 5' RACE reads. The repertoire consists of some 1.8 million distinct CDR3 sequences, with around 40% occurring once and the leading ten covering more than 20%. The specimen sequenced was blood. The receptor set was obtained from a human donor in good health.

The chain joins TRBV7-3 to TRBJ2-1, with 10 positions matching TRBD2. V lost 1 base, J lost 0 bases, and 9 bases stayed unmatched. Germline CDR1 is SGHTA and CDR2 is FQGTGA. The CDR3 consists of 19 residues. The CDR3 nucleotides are TGTGCCAGCAGCTTAAGAGCGGGGGGGCCCGTTAGCTCCTACAATGAGCAGTTCTTC. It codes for CASSLRAGGPVSSYNEQFF.

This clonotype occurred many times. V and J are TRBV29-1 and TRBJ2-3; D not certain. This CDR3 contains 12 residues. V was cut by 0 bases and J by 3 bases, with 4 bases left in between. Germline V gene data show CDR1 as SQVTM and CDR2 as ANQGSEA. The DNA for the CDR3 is TGCAGCGTTGAAGACGGAACAGATACGCAGTATTTT. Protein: CSVEDGTDTQYF.

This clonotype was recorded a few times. CDR3: CASNYQQGVGVTEAFF. The CDR3 DNA is TGTGCCAGCAACTACCAACAAGGAGTCGGCGTCACTGAAGCTTTCTTT. The chain recombines TRBV7-9 with TRBJ1-1; no clear D. V gave up 7 bases and J gave up 4 bases, with 22 bases separating them. The germline gives CDR1 SEHNR, CDR2 FQNEAQ (reference sequence). The CDR3 sequence is 16 residues long.